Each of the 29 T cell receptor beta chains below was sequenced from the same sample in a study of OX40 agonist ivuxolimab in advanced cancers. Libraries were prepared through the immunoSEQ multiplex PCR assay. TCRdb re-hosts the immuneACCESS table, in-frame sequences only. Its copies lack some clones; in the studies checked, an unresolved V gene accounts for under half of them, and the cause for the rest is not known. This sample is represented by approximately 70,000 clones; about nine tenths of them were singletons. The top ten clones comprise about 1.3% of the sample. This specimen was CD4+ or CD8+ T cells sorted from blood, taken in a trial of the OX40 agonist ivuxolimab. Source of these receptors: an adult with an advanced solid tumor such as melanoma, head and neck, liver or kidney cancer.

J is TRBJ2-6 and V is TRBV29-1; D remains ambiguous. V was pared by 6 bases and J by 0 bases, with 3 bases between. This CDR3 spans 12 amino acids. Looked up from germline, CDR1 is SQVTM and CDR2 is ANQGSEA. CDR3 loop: CSVSSGANVLTF. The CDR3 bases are TGCAGCGTAAGCTCTGGGGCCAACGTCCTGACTTTC.

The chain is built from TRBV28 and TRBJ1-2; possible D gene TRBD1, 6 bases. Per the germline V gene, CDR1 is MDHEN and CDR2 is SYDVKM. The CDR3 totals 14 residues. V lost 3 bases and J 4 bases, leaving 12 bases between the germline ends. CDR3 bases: TGTGCCAGCAGTTTGGTGGGGGCGGGCTATGGCTACACCTTC. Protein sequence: CASSLVGAGYGYTF.

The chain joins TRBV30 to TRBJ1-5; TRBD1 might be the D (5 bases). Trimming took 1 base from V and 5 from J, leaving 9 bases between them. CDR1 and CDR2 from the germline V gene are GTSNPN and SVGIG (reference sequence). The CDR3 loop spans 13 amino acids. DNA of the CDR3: TGTGCCTGGAGTGCTATGGGGGATCAGCCCCAGCATTTT. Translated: CAWSAMGDQPQHF.

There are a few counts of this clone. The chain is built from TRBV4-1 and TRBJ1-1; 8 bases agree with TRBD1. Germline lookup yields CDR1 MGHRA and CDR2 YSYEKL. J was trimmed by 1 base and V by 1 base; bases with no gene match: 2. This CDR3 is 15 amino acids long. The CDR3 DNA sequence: TGCGCCAGCAGCCAAGGAGGGACAGGGAACACTGAAGCTTTCTTT. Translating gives CASSQGGTGNTEAFF.

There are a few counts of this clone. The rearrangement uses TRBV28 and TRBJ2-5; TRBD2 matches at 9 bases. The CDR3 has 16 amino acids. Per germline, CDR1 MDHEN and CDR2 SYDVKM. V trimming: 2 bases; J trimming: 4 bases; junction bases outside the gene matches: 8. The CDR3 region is CASSLGSGGFTETQYF. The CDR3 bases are TGTGCCAGCAGTTTAGGGAGCGGGGGGTTCACAGAGACCCAGTACTTC.

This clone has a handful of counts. In DNA, the CDR3 is TGTGCCAGTACCCCGGCCGGGATTAGGGAGGCTGGCTACACCTTC. Translated: CASTPAGIREAGYTF. The V call is TRBV19, the J call TRBJ1-2; D is unclear. Germline V lookup: CDR1 LNHDA, CDR2 SQIVND (reference sequence). This CDR3 has 15 residues. Trimming stripped 7 bases from V and 7 bases from J, with 22 bases between.

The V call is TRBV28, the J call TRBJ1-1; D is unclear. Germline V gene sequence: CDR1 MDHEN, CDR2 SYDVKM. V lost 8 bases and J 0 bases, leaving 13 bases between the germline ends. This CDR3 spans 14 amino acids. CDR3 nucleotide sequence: TGTGCCAGCCCCCCCGCGGGGATGAACACTGAAGCTTTCTTT. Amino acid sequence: CASPPAGMNTEAFF. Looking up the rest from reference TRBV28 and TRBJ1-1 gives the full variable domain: DVKVTQSSRYLVKRTGEKVFLECVQDMDHENMFWYRQDPGLGLRLIYFSYDVKMKEKGDIPEGYSVSREKKERFSLILESASTNQTSMYLCASPPAGMNTEAFFGQGTRLTVV.

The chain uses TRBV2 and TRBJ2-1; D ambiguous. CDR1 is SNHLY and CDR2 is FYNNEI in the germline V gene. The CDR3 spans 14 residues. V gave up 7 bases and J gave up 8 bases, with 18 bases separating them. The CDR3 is CASNLETFKDEQFF. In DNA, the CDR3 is TGTGCCAGCAATTTAGAAACTTTTAAGGATGAGCAGTTCTTC.

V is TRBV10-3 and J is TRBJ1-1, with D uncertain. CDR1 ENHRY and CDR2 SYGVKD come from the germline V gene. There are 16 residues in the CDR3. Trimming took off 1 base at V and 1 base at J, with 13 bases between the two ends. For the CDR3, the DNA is TGTGCCATCAGTGAGTTAAAAGGGCAGCCGAACACTGAAGCTTTCTTT. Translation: CAISELKGQPNTEAFF.

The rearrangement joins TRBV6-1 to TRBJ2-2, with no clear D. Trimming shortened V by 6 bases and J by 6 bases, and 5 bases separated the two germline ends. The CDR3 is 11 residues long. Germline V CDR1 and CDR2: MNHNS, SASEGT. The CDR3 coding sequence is TGTGCCAGCAGGGCGTCCGGGGAGCTGTTTTTT. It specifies CASRASGELFF.

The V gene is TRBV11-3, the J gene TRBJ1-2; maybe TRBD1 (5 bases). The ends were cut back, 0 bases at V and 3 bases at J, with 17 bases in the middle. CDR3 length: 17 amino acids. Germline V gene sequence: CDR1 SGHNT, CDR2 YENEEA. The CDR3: CASSLEYNGAADYGYTF. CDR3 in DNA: TGTGCCAGCAGCTTAGAATATAACGGGGCCGCGGACTATGGCTACACCTTC.

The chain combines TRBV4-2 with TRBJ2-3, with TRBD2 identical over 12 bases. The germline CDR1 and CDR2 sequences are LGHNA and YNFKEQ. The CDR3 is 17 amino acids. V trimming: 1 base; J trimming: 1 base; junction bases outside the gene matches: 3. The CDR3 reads CASSQGASGGGTDTQYF. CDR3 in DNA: TGTGCCAGCAGCCAAGGGGCTAGCGGGGGGGGCACAGATACGCAGTATTTT.

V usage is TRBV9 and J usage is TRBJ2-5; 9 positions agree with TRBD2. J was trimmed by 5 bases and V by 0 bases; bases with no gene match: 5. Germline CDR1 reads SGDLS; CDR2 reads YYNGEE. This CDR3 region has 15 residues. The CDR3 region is CASSVVVAGVETQYF. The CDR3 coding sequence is TGTGCCAGCAGCGTAGTGGTAGCGGGAGTTGAGACCCAGTACTTC. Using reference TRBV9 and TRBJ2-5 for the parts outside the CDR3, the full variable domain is DSGVTQTPKHLITATGQRVTLRCSPRSGDLSVYWYQQSLDQGLQFLIQYYNGEERAKGNILERFSAQQFPDLHSELNLSSLELGDSALYFCASSVVVAGVETQYFGPGTRLLVL.

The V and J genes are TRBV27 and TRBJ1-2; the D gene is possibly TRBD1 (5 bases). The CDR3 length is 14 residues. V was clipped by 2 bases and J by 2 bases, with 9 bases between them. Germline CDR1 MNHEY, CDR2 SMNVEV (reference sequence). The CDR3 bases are TGTGCCAGCAGTTTAGGCAGGGTAAACTATGGCTACACCTTC. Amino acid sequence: CASSLGRVNYGYTF.

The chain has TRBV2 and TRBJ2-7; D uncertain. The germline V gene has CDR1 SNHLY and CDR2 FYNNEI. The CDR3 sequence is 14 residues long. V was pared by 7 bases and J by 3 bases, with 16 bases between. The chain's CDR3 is CASNPRDKYYEQYF. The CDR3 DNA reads TGTGCCAGCAATCCCAGAGACAAGTACTACGAGCAGTACTTC.

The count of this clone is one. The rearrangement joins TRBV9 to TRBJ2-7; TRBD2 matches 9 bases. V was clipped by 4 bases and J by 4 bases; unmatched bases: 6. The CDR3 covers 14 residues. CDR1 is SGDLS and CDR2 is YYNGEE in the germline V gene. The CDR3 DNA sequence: TGTGCCAGCAGCCCAGCGGGGGGCGGTTACGAGCAGTACTTC. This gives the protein CASSPAGGGYEQYF.

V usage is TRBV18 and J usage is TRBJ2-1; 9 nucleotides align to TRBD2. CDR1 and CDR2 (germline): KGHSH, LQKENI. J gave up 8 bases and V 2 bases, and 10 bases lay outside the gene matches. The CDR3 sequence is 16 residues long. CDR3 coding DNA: TGTGCCAGCTCACCATTGGGGCGGGGGGGCTCGGATGAGCAGTTCTTC. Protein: CASSPLGRGGSDEQFF.

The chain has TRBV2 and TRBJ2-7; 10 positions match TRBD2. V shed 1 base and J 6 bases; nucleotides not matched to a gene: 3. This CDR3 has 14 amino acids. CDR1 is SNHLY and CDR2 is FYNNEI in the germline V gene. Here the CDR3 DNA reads TGTGCCAGCAGTGAAGTCAGCGGGGGGGCCGAGCAGTACTTC. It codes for CASSEVSGGAEQYF. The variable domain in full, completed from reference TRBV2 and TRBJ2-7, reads EPEVTQTPSHQVTQMGQEVILRCVPISNHLYFYWYRQILGQKVEFLVSFYNNEISEKSEIFDDQFSVERPDGSNFTLKIRSTKLEDSAMYFCASSEVSGGAEQYFGPGTRLTVT.

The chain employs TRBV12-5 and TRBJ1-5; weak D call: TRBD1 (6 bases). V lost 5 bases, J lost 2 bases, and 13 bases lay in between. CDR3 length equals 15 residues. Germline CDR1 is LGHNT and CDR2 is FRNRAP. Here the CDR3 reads CASGPGGAGNQPQHF. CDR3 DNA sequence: TGTGCTAGTGGTCCGGGGGGGGCAGGCAATCAGCCCCAGCATTTT.

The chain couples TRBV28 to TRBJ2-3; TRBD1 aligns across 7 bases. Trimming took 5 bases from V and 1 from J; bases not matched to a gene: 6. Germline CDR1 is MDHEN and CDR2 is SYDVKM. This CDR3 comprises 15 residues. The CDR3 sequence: CASSRQGPGTDTQYF. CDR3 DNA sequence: TGTGCCAGCAGTCGACAGGGACCAGGCACAGATACGCAGTATTTT.

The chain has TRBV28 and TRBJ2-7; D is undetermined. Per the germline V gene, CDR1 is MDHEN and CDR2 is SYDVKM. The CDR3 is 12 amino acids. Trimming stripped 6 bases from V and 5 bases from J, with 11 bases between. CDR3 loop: CASRVAANEQYF. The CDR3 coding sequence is TGTGCCAGCAGAGTGGCCGCCAACGAGCAGTACTTC. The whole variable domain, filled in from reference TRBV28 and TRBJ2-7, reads DVKVTQSSRYLVKRTGEKVFLECVQDMDHENMFWYRQDPGLGLRLIYFSYDVKMKEKGDIPEGYSVSREKKERFSLILESASTNQTSMYLCASRVAANEQYFGPGTRLTVT.

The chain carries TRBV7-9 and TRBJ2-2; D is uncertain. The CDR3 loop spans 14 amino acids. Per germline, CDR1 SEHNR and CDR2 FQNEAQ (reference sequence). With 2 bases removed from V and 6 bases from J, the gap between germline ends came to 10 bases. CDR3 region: CASSLLSGPGELFF. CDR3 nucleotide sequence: TGTGCCAGCAGCTTATTATCGGGCCCCGGGGAGCTGTTTTTT.

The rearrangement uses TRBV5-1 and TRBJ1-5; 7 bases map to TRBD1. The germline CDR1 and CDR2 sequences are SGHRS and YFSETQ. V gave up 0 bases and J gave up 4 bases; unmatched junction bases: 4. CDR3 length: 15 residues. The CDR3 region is CASSLGGTENQPQHF. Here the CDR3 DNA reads TGCGCCAGCAGCTTGGGTGGGACAGAAAATCAGCCCCAGCATTTT.

The chain's CDR3 is CASSESGRVPGELFF. The CDR3 DNA reads TGTGCCAGCAGTGAATCAGGGAGGGTTCCCGGGGAGCTGTTTTTT. The rearrangement links TRBV6-1 to TRBJ2-2, with 7 bases lining up with TRBD2. The V and J ends lost 2 bases and 6 bases, in that order; junction bases with no gene match: 6. The CDR3 has 15 amino acids. Germline CDR1 and CDR2: MNHNS and SASEGT.

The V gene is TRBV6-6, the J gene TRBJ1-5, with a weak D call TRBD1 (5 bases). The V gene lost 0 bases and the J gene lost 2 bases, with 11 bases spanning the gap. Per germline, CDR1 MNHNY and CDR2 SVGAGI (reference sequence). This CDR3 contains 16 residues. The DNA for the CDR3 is TGTGCCAGCAGTTACTCGAAGGGAGGGGGCAATCAGCCCCAGCATTTT. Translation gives CASSYSKGGGNQPQHF.

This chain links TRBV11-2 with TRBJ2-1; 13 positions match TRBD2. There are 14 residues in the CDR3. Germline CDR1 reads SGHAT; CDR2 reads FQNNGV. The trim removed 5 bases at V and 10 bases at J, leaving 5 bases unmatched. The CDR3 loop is CASSRTSGSGEQFF. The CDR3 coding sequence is TGTGCCAGCAGCCGGACTAGCGGGAGTGGGGAGCAGTTCTTC.

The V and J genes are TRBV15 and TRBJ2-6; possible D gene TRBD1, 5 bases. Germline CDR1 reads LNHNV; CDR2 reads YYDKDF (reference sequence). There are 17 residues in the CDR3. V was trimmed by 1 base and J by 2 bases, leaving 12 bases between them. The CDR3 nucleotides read TGTGCCACCAGCAGAGCAGGCACAGGTACTGGGGCCAACGTCCTGACTTTC. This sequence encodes CATSRAGTGTGANVLTF. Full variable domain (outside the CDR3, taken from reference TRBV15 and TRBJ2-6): DAMVIQNPRYQVTQFGKPVTLSCSQTLNHNVMYWYQQKSSQAPKLLFHYYDKDFNNEADTPDNFQSRRPNTSFCFLDIRSPGLGDTAMYLCATSRAGTGTGANVLTFGAGSRLTVL.

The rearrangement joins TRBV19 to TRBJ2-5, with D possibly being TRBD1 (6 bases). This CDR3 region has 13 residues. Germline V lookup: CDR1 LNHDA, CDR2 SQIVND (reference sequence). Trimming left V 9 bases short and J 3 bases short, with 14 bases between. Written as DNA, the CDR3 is TGTGCCAGCCGGAGAACAGGGAAAGAGACCCAGTACTTC. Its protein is CASRRTGKETQYF.

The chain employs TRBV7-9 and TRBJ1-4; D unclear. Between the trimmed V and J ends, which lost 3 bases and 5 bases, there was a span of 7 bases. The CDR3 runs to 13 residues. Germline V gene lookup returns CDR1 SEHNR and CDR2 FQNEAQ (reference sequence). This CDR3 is CASSLGGNEKLFF. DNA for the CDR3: TGTGCCAGCAGCTTGGGCGGGAATGAAAAACTGTTTTTT.